This T cell receptor beta chain was captured by sequencing in a study of neoadjuvant anti-PD-1 for oral cavity cancer. Time point reported: after neoadjuvant nivolumab, at surgical resection. Patients had newly diagnosed, untreated stage II-IVA oral cavity squamous cell carcinoma. CDR1 is SGHVS and CDR2 is FQNEAQ in the germline V gene. Trimming stripped 1 base from V and 14 bases from J, with 12 bases between. The CDR3 extends over 13 amino acids. PBMC libraries mostly used 480 ng of input genomic DNA, with six replicates per sample. The table came from immunoSEQ multiplex PCR; TCRdb's copy has only in-frame clones and leaves some out. The sample has 25,000 to 40,000 clones, about 77% seen once.

This rearrangement joins TRBV7-8 to TRBJ1-6, with D unresolved. The sequence was obtained from a person aged 35 to 85 with oral cavity squamous cell carcinoma. The source material was PBMCs, sampled after nivolumab (anti-PD-1) treatment. CDR3 region: CASSLEQMETLHF. In DNA, the CDR3 is TGTGCCAGCAGCTTAGAACAGATGGAAACCCTCCACTTT.